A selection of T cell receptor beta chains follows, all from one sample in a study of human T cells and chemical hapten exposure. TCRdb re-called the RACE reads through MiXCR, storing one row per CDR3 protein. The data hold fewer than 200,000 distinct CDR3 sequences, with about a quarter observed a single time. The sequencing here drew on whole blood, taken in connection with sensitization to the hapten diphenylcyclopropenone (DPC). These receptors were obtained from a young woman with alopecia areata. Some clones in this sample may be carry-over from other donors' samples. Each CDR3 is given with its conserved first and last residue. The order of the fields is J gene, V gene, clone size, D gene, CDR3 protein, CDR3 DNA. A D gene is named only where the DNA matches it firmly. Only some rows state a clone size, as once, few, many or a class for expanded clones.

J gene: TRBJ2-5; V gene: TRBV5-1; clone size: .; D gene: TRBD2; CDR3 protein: CASSGASGGSEETQYF; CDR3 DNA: TGCGCCAGCAGCGGGGCTAGCGGGGGGTCGGAAGAGACCCAGTACTTC
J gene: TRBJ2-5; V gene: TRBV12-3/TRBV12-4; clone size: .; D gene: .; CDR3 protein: CASSLTGTKQETQYF; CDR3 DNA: TGTGCCAGCAGTTTAACCGGGACCAAACAAGAGACCCAGTACTTC
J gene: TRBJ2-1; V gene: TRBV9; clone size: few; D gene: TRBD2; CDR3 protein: CASSVTSGREAYNEQFF; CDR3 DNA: TGTGCCAGCAGCGTTACTAGCGGGAGGGAAGCCTACAATGAGCAGTTCTTC
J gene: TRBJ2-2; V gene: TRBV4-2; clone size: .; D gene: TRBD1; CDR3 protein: CASSQDRRAGGTGELFF; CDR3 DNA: TGTGCCAGCAGCCAAGATCGACGGGCAGGGGGCACCGGGGAGCTGTTTTTT
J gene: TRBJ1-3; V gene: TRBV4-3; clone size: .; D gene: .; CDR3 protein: CASSLHPGLGSGNTIYF; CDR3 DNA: TGCGCCAGCAGCCTTCATCCGGGACTCGGCTCTGGAAACACCATATATTTT
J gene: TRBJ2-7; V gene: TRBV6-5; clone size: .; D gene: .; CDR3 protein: CASGGSSSYEQYF; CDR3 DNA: TGTGCCAGCGGGGGGTCTAGCTCCTACGAGCAGTACTTC
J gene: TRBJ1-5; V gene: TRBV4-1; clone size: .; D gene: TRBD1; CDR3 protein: CASSRLTGDQPQHF; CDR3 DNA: TGCGCCAGCAGCCGACTAACAGGGGATCAGCCCCAGCATTTT
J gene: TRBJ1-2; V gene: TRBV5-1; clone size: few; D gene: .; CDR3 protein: CASSQGSDYGYTF; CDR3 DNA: TGCGCCAGCAGCCAGGGGAGTGACTATGGCTACACCTTC
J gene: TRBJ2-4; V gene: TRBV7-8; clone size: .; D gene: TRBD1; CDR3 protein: CASSWDRTKNIQYF; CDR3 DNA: TGTGCCAGCAGCTGGGACAGGACCAAAAACATTCAGTACTTC
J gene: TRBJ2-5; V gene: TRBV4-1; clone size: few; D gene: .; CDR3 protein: CASSQGIRLLQETQYF; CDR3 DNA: TGCGCCAGCAGCCAAGGAATCCGACTTTTACAAGAGACCCAGTACTTC
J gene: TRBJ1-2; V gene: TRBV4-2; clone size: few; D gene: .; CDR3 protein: CASSQDQGDYGYTF; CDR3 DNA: TGTGCCAGCAGCCAAGATCAAGGGGACTATGGCTACACCTTC
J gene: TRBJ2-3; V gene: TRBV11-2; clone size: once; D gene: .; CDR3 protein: CASSLGSRAADTQYF; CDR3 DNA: TGTGCCAGCAGCTTAGGTAGCAGGGCCGCAGATACGCAGTATTTT
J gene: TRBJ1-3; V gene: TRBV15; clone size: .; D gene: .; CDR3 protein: CATSRDPGSSGNTIYF; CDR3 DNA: TGTGCCACCAGCAGAGATCCGGGCAGCTCTGGAAACACCATATATTTT
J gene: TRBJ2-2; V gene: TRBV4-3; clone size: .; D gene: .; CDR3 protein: CASSQGLADHTGELFF; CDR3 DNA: TGCGCCAGCAGCCAAGGATTAGCGGACCACACCGGGGAGCTGTTTTTT
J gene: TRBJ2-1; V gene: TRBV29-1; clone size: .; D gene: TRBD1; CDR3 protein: CSVGSTGGEGNEQFF; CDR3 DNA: TGCAGCGTTGGAAGTACAGGGGGAGAAGGCAATGAGCAGTTCTTC
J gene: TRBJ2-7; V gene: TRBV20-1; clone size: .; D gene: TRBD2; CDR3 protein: CSARDGSGRPYEQYF; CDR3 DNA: TGCAGTGCTAGAGACGGTAGCGGGAGGCCCTACGAGCAGTACTTC
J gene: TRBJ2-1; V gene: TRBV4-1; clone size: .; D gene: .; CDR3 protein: CASSQIKRRVFF; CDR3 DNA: TGCGCCAGCAGCCAAATAAAGAGGCGTGTGTTCTTC
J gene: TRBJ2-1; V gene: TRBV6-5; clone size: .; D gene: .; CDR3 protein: CASSYYAGNEQFF; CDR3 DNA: TGTGCCAGCAGTTACTATGCAGGCAATGAGCAGTTCTTC
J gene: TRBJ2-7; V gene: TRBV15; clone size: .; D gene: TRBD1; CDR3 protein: CATSRDRGQYEQYF; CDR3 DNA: TGTGCCACCAGCAGGGACAGGGGGCAATACGAGCAGTACTTC
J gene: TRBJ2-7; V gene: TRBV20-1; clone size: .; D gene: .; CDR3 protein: CSARVGPQYSEQYF; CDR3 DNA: TGCAGTGCTAGAGTAGGGCCACAGTATTCCGAGCAGTACTTC
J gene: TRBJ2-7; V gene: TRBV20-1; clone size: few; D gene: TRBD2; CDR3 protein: CSASGTSGKPYEQYF; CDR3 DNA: TGCAGTGCTAGTGGGACTAGCGGAAAACCCTACGAGCAGTACTTC
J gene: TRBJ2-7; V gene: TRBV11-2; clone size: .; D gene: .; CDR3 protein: CASGHFSYEQYF; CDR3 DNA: TGTGCCAGCGGACACTTTTCCTACGAGCAGTACTTC
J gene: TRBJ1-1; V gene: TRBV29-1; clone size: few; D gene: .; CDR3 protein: CSVEEGNTEAFF; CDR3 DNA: TGCAGCGTTGAAGAAGGGAACACTGAAGCTTTCTTT
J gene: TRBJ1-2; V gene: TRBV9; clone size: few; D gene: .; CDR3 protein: CASSVEVLGAGYTF; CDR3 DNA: TGTGCCAGCAGCGTCGAGGTTTTAGGCGCCGGCTACACCTTC
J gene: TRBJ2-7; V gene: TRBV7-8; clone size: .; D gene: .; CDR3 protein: CASSLSRVFYEQYF; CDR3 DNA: TGTGCCAGCAGCCTGTCCAGGGTTTTTTACGAGCAGTACTTC
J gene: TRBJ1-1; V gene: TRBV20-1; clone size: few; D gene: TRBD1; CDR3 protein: CSPTDLQGLTEAFF; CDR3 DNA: TGCAGTCCAACTGACCTACAGGGGCTCACTGAAGCTTTCTTT